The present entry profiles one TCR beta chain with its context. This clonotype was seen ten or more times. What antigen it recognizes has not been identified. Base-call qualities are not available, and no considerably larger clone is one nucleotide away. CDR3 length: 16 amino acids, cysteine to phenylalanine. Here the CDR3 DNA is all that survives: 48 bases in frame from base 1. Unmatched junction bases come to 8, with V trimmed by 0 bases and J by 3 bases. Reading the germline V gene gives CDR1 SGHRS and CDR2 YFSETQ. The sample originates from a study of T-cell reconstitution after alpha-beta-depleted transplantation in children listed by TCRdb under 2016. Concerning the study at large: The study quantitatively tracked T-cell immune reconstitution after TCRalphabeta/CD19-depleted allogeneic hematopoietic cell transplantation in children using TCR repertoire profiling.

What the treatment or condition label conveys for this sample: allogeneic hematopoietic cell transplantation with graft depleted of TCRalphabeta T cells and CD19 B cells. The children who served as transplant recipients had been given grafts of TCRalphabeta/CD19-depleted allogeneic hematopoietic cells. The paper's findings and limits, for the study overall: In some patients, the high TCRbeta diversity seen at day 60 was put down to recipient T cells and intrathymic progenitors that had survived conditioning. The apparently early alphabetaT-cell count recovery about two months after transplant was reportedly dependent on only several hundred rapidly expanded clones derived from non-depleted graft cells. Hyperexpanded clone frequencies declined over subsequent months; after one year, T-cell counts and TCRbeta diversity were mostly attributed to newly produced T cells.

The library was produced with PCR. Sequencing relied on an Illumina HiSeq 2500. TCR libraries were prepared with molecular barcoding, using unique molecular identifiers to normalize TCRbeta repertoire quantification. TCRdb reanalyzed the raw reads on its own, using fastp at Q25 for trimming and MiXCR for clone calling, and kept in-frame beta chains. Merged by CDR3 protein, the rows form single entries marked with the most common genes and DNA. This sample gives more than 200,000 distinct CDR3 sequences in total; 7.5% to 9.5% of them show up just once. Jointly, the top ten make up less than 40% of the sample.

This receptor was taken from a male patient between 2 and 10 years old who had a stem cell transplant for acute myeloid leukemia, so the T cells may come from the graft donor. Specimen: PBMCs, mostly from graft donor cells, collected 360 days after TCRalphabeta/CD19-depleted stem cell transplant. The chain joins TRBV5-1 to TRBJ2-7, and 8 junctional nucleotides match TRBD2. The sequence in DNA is TGCGCCAGCAGCTTGGCCCACAGCGGGAGCGTCTACGAGCAGTACTTC. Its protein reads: CASSLAHSGSVYEQYF.